Shown below are 27 T cell receptor beta chains from a single sample sequenced in a study of regulatory T cells in long-lasting Graves disease. The time point was: persistent/refractory GD, antithyroid drugs over 5 years with positive TRAb. Extracted RNA from PBMCs served as the source of the TCR library. To make TCR beta libraries, researchers used iRepertoire HTBI primers and Arm-PCR of CDR3 regions. TCRdb called the multiplex PCR reads again in MiXCR, with one record for every CDR3 protein. Among around 460,000 distinct CDR3 sequences listed, approximately 23% were seen once. The input for sequencing was peripheral blood mononuclear cells (PBMCs), taken when the disease was refractory, from a patient treated with antithyroid drugs. The origin of the receptors is a female donor with Graves disease.

The CDR3 region has the DNA TGCAGTGCTAGAAGATGGGGGGCGGGCGGAGAGACCCAGTACTTC. This translates into CSARRWGAGGETQYF. The chain joins TRBV20-1 to TRBJ2-5, with D perhaps assigned TRBD1 or TRBD2 (6 bases each). This CDR3 contains 15 residues. V was trimmed by 2 bases and J by 4 bases, leaving 17 bases between them. CDR1 is DFQATT and CDR2 is SNEGSKA in the germline V gene (reference sequence).

Worth noting for this clonotype: A far more abundant clone sits one base away, making this likely a read error. The J gene is TRBJ1-1, the V gene TRBV11-2; no reliable D call. The CDR3 contains 14 residues. Germline V gives CDR1 SGHAT, CDR2 FQNNGV. The CDR3 DNA sequence: TGTGCCAGCAGCTTAACAGCCATGAACATTGAAGCTTTCTTT. Translated: CASSLTAMNIEAFF.

Remarks on this clonotype: The junction differs from germline at one of its ends, possibly a read error. The chain has TRBV30 and TRBJ2-2; D not certain. This CDR3 contains 12 residues. The V gene's germline CDR1 is GTSNPN and CDR2 SVGIG (reference sequence). CDR3 region: CAWTTNSGELFF. In DNA form, the CDR3 reads TGTGCCTGGACAACGAACAGCGGGGAGCTGTTTTTT.

This clonotype was seen ten or more times. The rearrangement joins TRBV20-1 to TRBJ1-4, with D possibly matching TRBD1 (6 bases). The CDR3 sequence is 13 residues long. The V gene lost 6 bases and the J gene lost 2 bases, with 10 bases spanning the gap. Germline V gene data show CDR1 as DFQATT and CDR2 as SNEGSKA (reference sequence). The CDR3 reads CSARDTTNEKLFF. Here the CDR3 DNA reads TGCAGTGCCCGGGACACCACTAATGAAAAACTGTTTTTT.

As for this clonotype: This may be a read error, as it is one base from a much larger clone. V and J are TRBV6-2 or TRBV6-3 and TRBJ2-1; the D is unclear. Germline values: CDR1 MNHEY, CDR2 SVGEGT. The CDR3 length is 11 residues. Trimming stripped 4 bases from V and 10 bases from J, with 8 bases between. CDR3 nucleotides: TGTGCCAGCAGTTGGGCCTACGAGCAGTTCTTC. Translating gives CASSWAYEQFF.

In this sample, this clonotype turned up a few times. The chain recombines TRBV20-1 with TRBJ2-7; D remains ambiguous. The V gene's germline CDR1 is DFQATT and CDR2 SNEGSKA (reference sequence). The CDR3 totals 11 residues. V dropped 5 bases and J dropped 8 bases, with 13 bases sitting between them. The CDR3 region is CSAWGRTQQYF. The CDR3, as DNA: TGCAGTGCTTGGGGTAGGACCCAGCAGTACTTC.

This clonotype appeared a few times. The CDR3 DNA reads TGTGCCATCTTTTACTACGAGCAGTACTTC. Translation gives CAIFYYEQYF. This chain connects TRBV6-1 to TRBJ2-7; D is unclear. Germline V gene lookup returns CDR1 MNHNS and CDR2 SASEGT. V shed 10 bases and J shed 3 bases, with 7 bases lying between them. The CDR3 extends over 10 amino acids.

V and J are TRBV7-2 and TRBJ1-1; 8 bases fit TRBD1. The germline CDR1 and CDR2 sequences are SGHTA and FQGNSA. This CDR3 contains 15 residues. V dropped 1 base and J dropped 5; count of bases not matched to a gene: 6. CDR3 in DNA: TGTGCCAGCAGCTTAGTTTCAGGGGGCTATACTGAAGCTTTCTTT. It codes for CASSLVSGGYTEAFF.

The chain has TRBV28 and TRBJ1-5, with D maybe TRBD1 (5 bases). Germline V lookup: CDR1 MDHEN, CDR2 SYDVKM. The CDR3 has 15 residues. V was cut by 6 bases and J by 1 base, with 13 bases left in between. CDR3 DNA: TGTGCCAGCAGGGGAGGGGAGGGAAGCAATCAGCCCCAGCATTTT. It codes for CASRGGEGSNQPQHF.

The chain uses TRBV18 and TRBJ2-2, with unresolved D. The CDR3 is made up of 12 amino acids. Trimming removed 5 bases from V and 5 bases from J, with 6 bases in between. Germline V lookup: CDR1 KGHSH, CDR2 LQKENI. The CDR3 nucleotides are TGTGCCAGCTCAGGCTCTACCGGGGAGCTGTTTTTT. Its translation is CASSGSTGELFF.

This clonotype was counted ten times or more. The V call is TRBV7-2, the J call TRBJ1-1, with TRBD1 as a possible D gene (5 bases). V was clipped by 2 bases and J by 6 bases, with 10 bases between them. The CDR3 has 13 residues. Germline loops: CDR1 SGHTA, CDR2 FQGNSA. The CDR3 reads CASSLLGGAEAFF. CDR3 DNA sequence: TGTGCCAGCAGCTTACTTGGGGGAGCTGAAGCTTTCTTT.

This clonotype showed up many times. The rearrangement uses TRBV28 and TRBJ1-3; the D is unclear. From germline, CDR1 is MDHEN and CDR2 SYDVKM. The CDR3 spans 12 residues. The V end lost 6 bases, the J end lost 4 bases, and 7 bases lay between the germline ends. DNA of the CDR3: TGTGCCAGCAGCGCGCAGGGAAACACCATATATTTT. It specifies CASSAQGNTIYF.

This chain links TRBV9 with TRBJ2-2; perhaps D is TRBD1 or TRBD2 (5 bases each). CDR3 length: 15 residues. V was trimmed by 3 bases and J by 6 bases, leaving 15 bases between them. Germline CDR1 SGDLS, CDR2 YYNGEE. Here the CDR3 reads CASSGLGPTAGELFF. The CDR3 DNA reads TGTGCCAGCAGCGGCCTGGGACCGACGGCCGGGGAGCTGTTTTTT.

There are a few counts of this clonotype. The rearrangement joins TRBV12-3 or TRBV12-4 to TRBJ2-7; either TRBD1 or TRBD2 may supply D (7 bases each). This CDR3 region has 15 residues. The ends were cut back, 6 bases at V and 3 bases at J, with 18 bases in the middle. In nucleotides, the CDR3 is TGTGCCAGCAGCCGAGGGGAGGGGGCGGTCTACGAGCAGTACTTC. The encoded protein is CASSRGEGAVYEQYF.

The chain combines TRBV10-3 with TRBJ2-3, with D uncertain. Germline CDR1 is ENHRY and CDR2 is SYGVKD. The germline V and J ends were trimmed by 11 bases and 6 bases, with 15 bases remaining between them. The CDR3 covers 12 residues. CDR3 protein: CASKASPDTQYF. Here the CDR3 DNA reads TGTGCCTCGAAGGCCTCTCCCGATACGCAGTATTTT.

The chain is built from TRBV14 and TRBJ1-2; D not certain. The CDR3 totals 12 residues. Trimming took off 2 bases at V and 5 bases at J, with 6 bases between the two ends. From germline, CDR1 is SGHDN and CDR2 FVKESK. CDR3 protein: CASSQSQYGYTF. The DNA for the CDR3 is TGTGCCAGCAGCCAATCTCAGTATGGCTACACCTTC. Combining the CDR3 with reference TRBV14 and TRBJ1-2 gives the whole variable domain EAGVTQFPSHSVIEKGQTVTLRCDPISGHDNLYWYRRVMGKEIKFLLHFVKESKQDESGMPNNRFLAERTGGTYSTLKVQPAELEDSGVYFCASSQSQYGYTFGSGTRLTVV.

This clonotype was found once. This rearrangement joins TRBV5-4 to TRBJ1-2, with D hard to call. The CDR3 is 12 amino acids. Germline V gives CDR1 SGHNT, CDR2 YYREEE (reference sequence). The V end was cut by 3 bases, the J end by 8 bases, with 11 bases between. The CDR3 sequence is CASSYDIEGYTF. CDR3 DNA: TGTGCCAGCAGCTACGATATAGAGGGCTACACCTTC.

This clonotype was seen at least ten times. The genes are TRBV28 and TRBJ2-7; TRBD1 is a possible D gene (6 bases). This CDR3 is 13 amino acids long. With 10 bases removed from V and 2 bases from J, the gap between germline ends came to 15 bases. Germline V gene sequence: CDR1 MDHEN, CDR2 SYDVKM. CDR3 in DNA: TGTGCCAACGGGACAAGGACACCCTACGAGCAGTACTTC. Translating gives CANGTRTPYEQYF.

About this clonotype: A read error may explain this, as a much larger clone is one base away. The J gene is TRBJ1-6, the V gene TRBV27; 9 nucleotides agree with TRBD1. The CDR3 contains 16 residues. The germline CDR1 and CDR2 sequences are MNHEY and SMNVEV (reference sequence). The chain's CDR3 is CTSSLGPSTGGSPLHF. The DNA of the CDR3 is TGTACCAGCAGTTTAGGCCCCTCGACAGGGGGATCACCCCTCCACTTT.

V gene TRBV20-1 combines with J gene TRBJ1-5; a possible D gene is TRBD1 (6 bases). CDR3 length: 13 amino acids. Germline V gene lookup returns CDR1 DFQATT and CDR2 SNEGSKA (reference sequence). Deletions cut 5 bases from V and 1 base from J, with 9 bases between. Written as DNA, the CDR3 is TGCAGTGCTTCTACAGGGAGCAATCAGCCCCAGCATTTT. It encodes CSASTGSNQPQHF.

V and J are TRBV5-6 and TRBJ1-1; D perhaps matches TRBD1 (5 bases). Trimming pared 4 bases from V and 0 bases from J, leaving 16 bases between. The CDR3 has 16 residues. Germline values: CDR1 SGHDT, CDR2 YYEEEE. The chain's CDR3 is CASSPIVGPMNTEAFF. The CDR3 nucleotides read TGTGCCAGCAGCCCCATCGTGGGACCCATGAACACTGAAGCTTTCTTT.

The chain has TRBV10-3 and TRBJ1-5, with a tentative D call TRBD1 (6 bases). V lost 2 bases and J 4 bases, leaving 15 bases between the germline ends. CDR1 is ENHRY and CDR2 is SYGVKD in the germline V gene. The CDR3 has 16 amino acids. CDR3 DNA sequence: TGTGCCATCAGTGAGGGAACCGGGGGGCTTAATCAGCCCCAGCATTTT. It translates to CAISEGTGGLNQPQHF.

Ten or more counts support this clonotype. This rearrangement joins TRBV7-2 to TRBJ1-4; D not resolved. The CDR3 consists of 12 residues. V lost 6 bases to trimming and J lost 7 bases, with 9 bases between them. Germline CDR1 is SGHTA and CDR2 is FQGNSA. In DNA form, the CDR3 reads TGTGCCAGCAGGCCACCGGGTGAAAAACTGTTTTTT. It codes for CASRPPGEKLFF.

The rearrangement links TRBV20-1 to TRBJ1-2; TRBD1 agrees at 9 bases. The CDR3 loop spans 14 amino acids. J gave up 7 bases and V 6 bases, and 12 bases lay outside the gene matches. In germline, CDR1 is DFQATT, CDR2 SNEGSKA (reference sequence). CDR3 region: CSAAGTGYLVGYTF. CDR3 sequence (DNA): TGCAGTGCCGCCGGGACAGGGTATTTGGTTGGCTACACCTTC.

This clonotype was counted a few times. V and J are TRBV29-1 and TRBJ1-1; D ambiguous. The CDR3 spans 14 residues. Germline V CDR1 and CDR2: SQVTM, ANQGSEA. Trimming took 4 bases from V and 2 from J, leaving 14 bases between them. The CDR3 sequence: CSVGYGQTNTEAFF. The CDR3 nucleotides are TGCAGCGTTGGGTATGGGCAGACCAACACTGAAGCTTTCTTT.

This clonotype was seen at least ten times. CDR3 coding DNA: TGTGCCAGCAGCGACAGGCCTATCGGTCAGCCCCAGCATTTT. This codes for CASSDRPIGQPQHF. The rearrangement uses TRBV28 and TRBJ1-5, with a tentative D call TRBD1 (6 bases). Trimming cost V 6 bases and J 6 bases, with 15 bases left between them. This CDR3 comprises 14 residues. Germline assignment: CDR1 MDHEN and CDR2 SYDVKM.

This clonotype was seen repeatedly, ten times or more. The chain combines TRBV12-3 or TRBV12-4 with TRBJ2-5, with D perhaps TRBD1 or TRBD2 (5 bases each). V was trimmed by 5 bases and J by 1 base, leaving 11 bases between them. The CDR3 covers 14 residues. The CDR3 bases are TGTGCCAGCAGTCTCCTCGGGGCCCAAGAGACCCAGTACTTC. Translated: CASSLLGAQETQYF.